The rows below give T cell receptor beta chains drawn from one sample of a study of T cell repertoires in cytomegalovirus infection. TCRdb reanalysed the reads using MiXCR and keeps one entry per CDR3 protein. The sample lists about 770,000 distinct CDR3 sequences; 29% were seen once. These receptors have no identified antigens. Sequences were derived from cultured CD8+ T cells from PBMCs, sampled from culture after CMV antigen stimulation. Receptor source: a human donor in good health (CMV status not recorded). Some clones in this sample may be carry-over from other donors' samples. Both conserved end residues are part of each CDR3. A D gene is named only where the DNA matches it firmly. A clone size is listed for some rows: how often the clone was seen (once, few, many), or a class if it is expanded.

D gene	J gene	V gene	clone size	CDR3 protein	CDR3 DNA
NA	TRBJ2-2	TRBV2	NA	CASSDRFTGELFF	TGTGCCAGCAGTGACAGGTTCACCGGGGAGCTGTTTTTT
NA	TRBJ2-5	TRBV28	NA	CASSPRGMGQETQYF	TGTGCCAGCAGCCCGCGGGGTATGGGCCAAGAGACCCAGTACTTC
NA	TRBJ1-3	TRBV29-1	few	CSVEDWEGPGNTIYF	TGCAGCGTTGAAGATTGGGAGGGGCCTGGAAACACCATATATTTT
NA	TRBJ1-2	TRBV7-2	many	CASSLRDADREGYTF	TGTGCCAGCAGCTTAAGGGACGCGGACCGTGAGGGCTACACCTTC
NA	TRBJ2-3	TRBV27	few	CASSLERAGDTQYF	TGTGCCAGCAGTTTAGAGCGGGCGGGAGATACGCAGTATTTT
NA	TRBJ2-5	TRBV2	NA	CASSEVSLQETQYF	TGTGCCAGCAGTGAAGTCAGCCTCCAAGAGACCCAGTACTTC
NA	TRBJ1-5	TRBV10-2	NA	CASSESIGISNQPQHF	TGCGCCAGCAGTGAGTCGATAGGGATTAGCAATCAGCCCCAGCATTTT
NA	TRBJ2-1	TRBV7-8	many	CASSTSGDEQFF	TGTGCCAGCAGCACCAGTGGCGATGAGCAGTTCTTC
NA	TRBJ1-5	TRBV4-1	NA	CASSQEDLSNQPQHF	TGCGCCAGCAGCCAAGAGGATTTGAGCAATCAGCCCCAGCATTTT
NA	TRBJ2-1	TRBV11-1	few	CASSLRRGGLPNNEQFF	TGTGCCAGCAGCTTACGCCGCGGGGGCCTACCAAACAATGAGCAGTTCTTC
NA	TRBJ2-1	TRBV6-1	few	CASSGTVPEQFF	TGTGCCAGCAGTGGGACTGTACCTGAGCAGTTCTTC
NA	TRBJ1-2	TRBV15	few	CATSRETENYGYTF	TGTGCCACCAGCAGAGAGACAGAGAACTATGGCTACACCTTC
TRBD1	TRBJ1-6	TRBV7-2	NA	CASSLAQDRFNSPLHF	TGTGCCAGCAGCTTAGCGCAGGACAGGTTTAATTCACCCCTCCACTTT
TRBD2	TRBJ2-3	TRBV12-3/TRBV12-4	NA	CANTTERGADTDTQYF	TGTGCCAACACCACCGAGCGGGGGGCCGACACAGATACGCAGTATTTT
NA	TRBJ2-6	TRBV6-5	many	CASSYSGSGANVLTF	TGTGCCAGCAGTTACTCGGGCTCTGGGGCCAACGTCCTGACTTTC
TRBD1	TRBJ2-5	TRBV7-7	NA	CASSLRPGQSKTQYF	TGTGCTAGCAGCTTGAGGCCGGGACAGTCAAAGACCCAGTACTTC
NA	TRBJ2-3	TRBV19	NA	CASSKAVTDTQYF	TGTGCCAGTAGTAAAGCTGTCACAGATACGCAGTATTTT
NA	TRBJ1-2	TRBV9	NA	CASSVALGAKSGYTF	TGTGCCAGCAGCGTAGCTTTGGGGGCGAAGTCTGGCTACACCTTC
NA	TRBJ1-2	TRBV14	NA	CASREEGGYGYTF	TGTGCCAGCCGCGAAGAAGGAGGTTATGGCTACACCTTC
NA	TRBJ2-5	TRBV7-3	NA	CASSLKGGLKETQYF	TGTGCCAGCAGCTTAAAGGGGGGGCTTAAAGAGACCCAGTACTTC
NA	TRBJ2-3	TRBV7-2	many	CAIHEVNTQYF	TGTGCCATCCACGAGGTGAATACGCAGTATTTT
NA	TRBJ2-3	TRBV5-4	NA	CASSLRGNRADTQYF	TGTGCCAGCAGCTTAAGGGGGAATCGGGCAGATACGCAGTATTTT
TRBD2	TRBJ2-3	TRBV7-9	many	CASSAQEGTRGFRGYF	TGTGCCAGCAGCGCCCAGGAAGGGACTAGAGGATTTCGGGGGTATTTT
NA	TRBJ1-2	TRBV2	NA	CASRPRAVHGYTF	TGTGCCAGCAGGCCCCGGGCAGTTCATGGCTACACCTTC
NA	TRBJ1-4	TRBV7-2	few	CASSRYLASDLGGEKLFF	TGTGCCAGCAGCCGTTACCTAGCTTCCGATCTGGGCGGTGAAAAACTGTTTTTT
NA	TRBJ1-1	TRBV7-6	NA	CASSLEGQNTEAFF	TGTGCCAGCAGCTTAGAGGGACAGAACACTGAAGCTTTCTTT
TRBD2	TRBJ2-1	TRBV6-5	NA	CASSYQTSGGGNEQFF	TGTGCCAGCAGTTACCAGACTAGCGGGGGGGGCAATGAGCAGTTCTTC
TRBD1	TRBJ1-1	TRBV11-2	few	CASSFIGRGFSMNTEAFF	TGTGCCAGCAGCTTTATAGGCAGGGGGTTTTCCATGAACACTGAAGCTTTCTTT
TRBD2	TRBJ2-2	TRBV6-6	few	CASSGTSGGPNTGELFF	TGTGCCAGCAGCGGGACTAGCGGGGGACCCAACACCGGGGAGCTGTTTTTT
NA	TRBJ1-6	TRBV27	few	CASTPGTTSSYNSPLHF	TGTGCCAGCACTCCCGGGACAACGAGCTCCTATAATTCACCCCTCCACTTT
NA	TRBJ1-2	TRBV10-3	NA	CAIGGETTNYGYTF	TGTGCCATCGGGGGGGAAACTACTAACTATGGCTACACCTTC
NA	TRBJ2-1	TRBV7-9	NA	CASAPSEFSYNEQFF	TGTGCCAGCGCTCCTTCAGAGTTCTCCTACAATGAGCAGTTCTTC
NA	TRBJ2-3	TRBV7-2	many	CASSQLESLADTQYF	TGTGCCAGCAGCCAACTAGAGTCTCTCGCAGATACGCAGTATTTT
TRBD1	TRBJ1-1	TRBV7-9	NA	CASSSTGWNTEAFF	TGTGCCAGCAGCTCGACAGGGTGGAACACTGAAGCTTTCTTT
TRBD1	TRBJ1-1	TRBV7-2	medium-sized	CASSFRTGDLGTEAFF	TGTGCCAGCAGCTTTAGGACAGGGGATTTAGGGACTGAAGCTTTCTTT
NA	TRBJ2-6	TRBV10-3	NA	CAIRNRTSGANVLTF	TGTGCCATCAGAAACAGGACCTCTGGGGCCAACGTCCTGACTTTC
NA	TRBJ2-1	TRBV7-6	NA	CASSITGYEQFF	TGTGCCAGCAGCATTACAGGGTATGAGCAGTTCTTC
NA	TRBJ1-1	TRBV6-2/TRBV6-3	few	CASSYSRSEPVLEAFF	TGTGCCAGCAGTTACTCGAGGTCTGAACCGGTCCTCGAAGCTTTCTTT
NA	TRBJ2-7	TRBV6-5	NA	CASSYGLGATYEQYF	TGTGCCAGCAGTTACGGTCTAGGGGCAACCTACGAGCAGTACTTC
TRBD1	TRBJ2-2	TRBV12-3/TRBV12-4	NA	CASSHPDRAAGELFF	TGTGCCAGCAGTCACCCGGACAGGGCGGCCGGGGAGCTGTTTTTT
TRBD1	TRBJ2-3	TRBV7-9	NA	CASSTTFTGGEGTDTQYF	TGTGCCAGCAGCACCACATTTACAGGGGGCGAGGGGACAGATACGCAGTATTTT